Sequencing of this TCR beta chain was carried out in a study of blood T cell repertoires in COVID-19. Turning to the study itself: The cDNA or gDNA used as material had been derived from T cells, B-cell-depleted T cells, or PBMCs.

Study processing details: How many nucleated cells were present was estimated from reference gene primer amplification. Sequenced by immunoSEQ multiplex PCR; TCRdb stores in-frame clones only, minus some. Clone size and the V and J calls come from that table; the DNA yielded D and trimming. The table includes 200,000 to 250,000 clones, roughly 90% detected once. Deletions cut 6 bases from V and 4 bases from J, with 18 bases between. Germline lookup yields CDR1 LGHNT and CDR2 FRNRAP. This CDR3 spans 15 amino acids. The rearrangement links TRBV12-5 to TRBJ1-2; D possibly corresponds to TRBD1 (5 bases). The clonotype comes from a woman aged 40 to 50 with acute or convalescent COVID-19. The sample consisted of peripheral blood. The chain's CDR3 is CASGYPPRGVYGYTF. CDR3 coding DNA: TGTGCTAGTGGATACCCTCCCCGGGGGGTCTATGGCTACACCTTC.